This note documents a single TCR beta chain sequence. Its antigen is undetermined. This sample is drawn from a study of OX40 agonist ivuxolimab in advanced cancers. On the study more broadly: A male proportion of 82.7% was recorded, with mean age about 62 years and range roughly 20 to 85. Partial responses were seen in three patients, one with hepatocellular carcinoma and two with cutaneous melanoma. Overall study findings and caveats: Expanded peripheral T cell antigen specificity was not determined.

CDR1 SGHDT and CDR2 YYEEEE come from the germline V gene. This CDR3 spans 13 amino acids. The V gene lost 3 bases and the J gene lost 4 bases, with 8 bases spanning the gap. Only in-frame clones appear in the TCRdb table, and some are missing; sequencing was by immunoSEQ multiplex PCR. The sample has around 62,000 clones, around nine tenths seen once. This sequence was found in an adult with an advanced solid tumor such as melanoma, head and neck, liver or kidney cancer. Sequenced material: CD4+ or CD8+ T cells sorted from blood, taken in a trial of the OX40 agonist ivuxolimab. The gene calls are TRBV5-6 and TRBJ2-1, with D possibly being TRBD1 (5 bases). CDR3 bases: TGTGCCAGCAGCTGGGGCTTTTACAATGAGCAGTTCTTC. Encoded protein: CASSWGFYNEQFF.